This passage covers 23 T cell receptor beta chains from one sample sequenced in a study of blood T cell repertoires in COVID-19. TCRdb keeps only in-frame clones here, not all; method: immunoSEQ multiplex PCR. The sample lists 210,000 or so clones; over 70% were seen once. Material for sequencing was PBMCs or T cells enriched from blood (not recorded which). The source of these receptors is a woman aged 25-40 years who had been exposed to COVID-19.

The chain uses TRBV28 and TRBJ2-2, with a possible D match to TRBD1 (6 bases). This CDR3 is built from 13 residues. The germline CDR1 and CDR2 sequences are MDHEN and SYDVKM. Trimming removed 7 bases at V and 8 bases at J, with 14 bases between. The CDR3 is CASTTGQTGELFF. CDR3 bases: TGTGCCAGCACAACAGGGCAAACAGGGGAGCTGTTTTTT. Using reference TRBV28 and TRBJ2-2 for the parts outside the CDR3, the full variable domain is DVKVTQSSRYLVKRTGEKVFLECVQDMDHENMFWYRQDPGLGLRLIYFSYDVKMKEKGDIPEGYSVSREKKERFSLILESASTNQTSMYLCASTTGQTGELFFGEGSRLTVL.

CDR3 sequence: CASSLGSDYNEQFF. CDR3 bases: TGTGCCAGCAGTTTAGGTAGCGACTACAATGAGCAGTTCTTC. The chain has TRBV27 and TRBJ2-1, with a weak D call TRBD2 (5 bases). The CDR3 runs to 14 residues. Looked up from germline, CDR1 is MNHEY and CDR2 is SMNVEV (reference sequence). Deletions cut 2 bases from V and 3 bases from J, with 8 bases between.

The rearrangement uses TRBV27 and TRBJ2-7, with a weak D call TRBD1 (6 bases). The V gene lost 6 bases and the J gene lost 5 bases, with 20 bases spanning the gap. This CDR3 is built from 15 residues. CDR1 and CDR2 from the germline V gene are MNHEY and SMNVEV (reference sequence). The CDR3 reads CASRYRVGGLDEQYF. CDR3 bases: TGTGCCAGCAGATACAGGGTGGGTGGATTGGACGAGCAGTACTTC.

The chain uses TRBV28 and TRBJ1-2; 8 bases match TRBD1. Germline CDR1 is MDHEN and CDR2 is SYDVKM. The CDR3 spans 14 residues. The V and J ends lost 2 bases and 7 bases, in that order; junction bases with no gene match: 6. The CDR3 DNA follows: TGTGCCAGCAGTTTAAGCACAGGGGGTAGTGGCTACACCTTC. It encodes CASSLSTGGSGYTF.

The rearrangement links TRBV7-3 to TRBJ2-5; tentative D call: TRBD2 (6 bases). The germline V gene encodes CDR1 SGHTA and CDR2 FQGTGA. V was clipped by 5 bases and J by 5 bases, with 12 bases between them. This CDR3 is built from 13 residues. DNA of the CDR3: TGTGCCAGCAGCGTCGGGACTCAGGAGACCCAGTACTTC. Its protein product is CASSVGTQETQYF.

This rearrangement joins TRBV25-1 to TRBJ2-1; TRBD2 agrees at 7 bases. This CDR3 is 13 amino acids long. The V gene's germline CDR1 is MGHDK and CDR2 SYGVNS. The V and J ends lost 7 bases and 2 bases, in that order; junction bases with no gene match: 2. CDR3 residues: CASTGLAYNEQFF. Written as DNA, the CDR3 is TGTGCCAGCACTGGACTAGCCTACAATGAGCAGTTCTTC.

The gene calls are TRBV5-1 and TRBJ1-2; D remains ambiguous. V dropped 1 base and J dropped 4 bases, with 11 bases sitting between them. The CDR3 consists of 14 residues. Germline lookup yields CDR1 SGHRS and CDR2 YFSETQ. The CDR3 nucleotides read TGCGCCAGCAGCTTGAACCAGGCCCTCTATGGCTACACCTTC. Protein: CASSLNQALYGYTF.

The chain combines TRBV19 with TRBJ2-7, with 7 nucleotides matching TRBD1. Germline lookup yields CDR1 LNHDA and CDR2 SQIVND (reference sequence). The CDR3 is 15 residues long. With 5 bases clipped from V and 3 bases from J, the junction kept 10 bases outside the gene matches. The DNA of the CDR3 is TGTGCCAGTAGTCCCGCCGGGACAGCGGTCTACGAGCAGTACTTC. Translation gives CASSPAGTAVYEQYF.

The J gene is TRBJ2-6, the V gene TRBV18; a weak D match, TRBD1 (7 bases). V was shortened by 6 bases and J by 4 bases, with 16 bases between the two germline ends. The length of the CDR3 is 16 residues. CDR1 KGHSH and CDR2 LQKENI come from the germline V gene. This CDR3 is CASSGGGSNGANVLTF. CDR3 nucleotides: TGTGCCAGCTCCGGAGGGGGCAGTAACGGGGCCAACGTCCTGACTTTC.

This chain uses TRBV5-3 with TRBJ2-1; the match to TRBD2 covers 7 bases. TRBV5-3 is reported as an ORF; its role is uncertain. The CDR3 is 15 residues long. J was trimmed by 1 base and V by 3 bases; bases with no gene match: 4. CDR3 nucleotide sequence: TGTGCCAGAAGCTCAGGACTAGGATCCTACAATGAGCAGTTCTTC. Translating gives CARSSGLGSYNEQFF.

The CDR3 nucleotides read TGTGCCAGCAGCTTCCGGGGTTCCACCAATTCACCCCTCCACTTT. Protein product: CASSFRGSTNSPLHF. V is TRBV11-2 and J is TRBJ1-6; D is ambiguous. The CDR3 contains 15 residues. V was trimmed by 3 bases and J by 7 bases, leaving 13 bases between them. Germline V gene sequence: CDR1 SGHAT, CDR2 FQNNGV.

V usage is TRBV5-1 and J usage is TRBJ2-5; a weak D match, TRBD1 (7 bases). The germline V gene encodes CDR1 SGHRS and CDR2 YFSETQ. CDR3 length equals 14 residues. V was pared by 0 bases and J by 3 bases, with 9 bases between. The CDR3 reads CASSLGRGEETQYF. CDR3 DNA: TGCGCCAGCAGCTTGGGCAGGGGGGAAGAGACCCAGTACTTC.

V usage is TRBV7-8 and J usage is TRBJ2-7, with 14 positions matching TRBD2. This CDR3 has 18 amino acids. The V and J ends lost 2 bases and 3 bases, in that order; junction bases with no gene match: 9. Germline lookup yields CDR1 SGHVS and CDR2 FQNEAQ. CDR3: CASSLTIGTSGSSYEQYF. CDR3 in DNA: TGTGCCAGCAGCTTAACTATAGGGACTAGCGGGAGTAGCTACGAGCAGTACTTC.

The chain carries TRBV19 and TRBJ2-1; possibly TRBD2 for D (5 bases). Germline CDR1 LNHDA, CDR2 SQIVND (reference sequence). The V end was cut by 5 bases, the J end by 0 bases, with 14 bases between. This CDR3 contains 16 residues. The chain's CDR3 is CASSPLSGASYNEQFF. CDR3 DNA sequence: TGTGCCAGTAGTCCCCTAAGCGGAGCCTCCTACAATGAGCAGTTCTTC.

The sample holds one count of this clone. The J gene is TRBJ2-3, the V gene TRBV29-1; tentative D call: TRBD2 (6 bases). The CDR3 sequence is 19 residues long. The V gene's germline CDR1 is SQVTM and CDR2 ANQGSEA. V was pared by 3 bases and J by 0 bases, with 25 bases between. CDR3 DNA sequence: TGCAGCGTTGATCAGATGGGTAGCGGCTTGACCGGGAGCACAGATACGCAGTATTTT. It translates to CSVDQMGSGLTGSTDTQYF.

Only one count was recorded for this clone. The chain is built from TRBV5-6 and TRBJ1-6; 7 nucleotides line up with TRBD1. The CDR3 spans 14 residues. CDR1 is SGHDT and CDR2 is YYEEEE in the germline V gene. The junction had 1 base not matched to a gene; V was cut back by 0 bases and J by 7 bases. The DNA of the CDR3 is TGTGCCAGCAGCTTGGGACAGGGAAATTCACCCCTCCACTTT. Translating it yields CASSLGQGNSPLHF. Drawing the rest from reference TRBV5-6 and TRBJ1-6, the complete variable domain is DAGVTQSPTHLIKTRGQQVTLRCSPKSGHDTVSWYQQALGQGPQFIFQYYEEEERQRGNFPDRFSGHQFPNYSSELNVNALLLGDSALYLCASSLGQGNSPLHFGNGTRLTVT.

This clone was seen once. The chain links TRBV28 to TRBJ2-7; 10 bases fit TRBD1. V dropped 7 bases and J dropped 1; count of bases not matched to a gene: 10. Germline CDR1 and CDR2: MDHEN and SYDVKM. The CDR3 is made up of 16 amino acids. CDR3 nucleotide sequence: TGTGCCAGCACTCTAAGACGGACAGGGGGGTCCTACGAGCAGTACTTC. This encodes CASTLRRTGGSYEQYF.

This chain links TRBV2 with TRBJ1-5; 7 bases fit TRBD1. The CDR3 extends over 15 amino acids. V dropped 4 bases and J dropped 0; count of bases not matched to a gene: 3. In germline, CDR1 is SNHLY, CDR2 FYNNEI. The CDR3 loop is CASSGDRNSNQPQHF. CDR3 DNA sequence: TGTGCCAGCAGTGGGGACAGAAATAGCAATCAGCCCCAGCATTTT.

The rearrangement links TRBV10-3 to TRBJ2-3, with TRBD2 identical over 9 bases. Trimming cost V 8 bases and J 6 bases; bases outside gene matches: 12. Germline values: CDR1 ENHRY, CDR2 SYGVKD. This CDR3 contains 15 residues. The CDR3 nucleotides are TGTGCCATCTGCCGAGCTAGCGGGACACGCGATACGCAGTATTTT. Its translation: CAICRASGTRDTQYF.

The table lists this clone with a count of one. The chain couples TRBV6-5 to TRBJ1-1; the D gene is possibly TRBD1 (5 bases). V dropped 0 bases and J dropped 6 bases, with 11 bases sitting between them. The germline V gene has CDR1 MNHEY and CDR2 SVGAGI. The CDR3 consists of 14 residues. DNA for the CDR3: TGTGCCAGCAGTTACTCGCCAGGGAGGCCTGAAGCTTTCTTT. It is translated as CASSYSPGRPEAFF.

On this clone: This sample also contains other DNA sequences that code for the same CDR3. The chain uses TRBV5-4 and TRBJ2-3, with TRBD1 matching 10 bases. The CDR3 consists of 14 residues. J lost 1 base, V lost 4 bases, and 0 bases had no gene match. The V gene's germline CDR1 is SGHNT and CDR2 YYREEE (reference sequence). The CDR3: CASSDRGRTDTQYF. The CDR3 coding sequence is TGTGCCAGCAGCGACAGGGGGCGCACAGATACGCAGTATTTT.

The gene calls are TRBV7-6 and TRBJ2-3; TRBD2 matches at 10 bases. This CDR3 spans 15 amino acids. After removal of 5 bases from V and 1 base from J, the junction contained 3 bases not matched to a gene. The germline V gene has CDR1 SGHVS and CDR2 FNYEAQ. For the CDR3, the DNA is TGTGCCAGCAGCCTCGGGACTAGCGGCACAGATACGCAGTATTTT. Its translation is CASSLGTSGTDTQYF.

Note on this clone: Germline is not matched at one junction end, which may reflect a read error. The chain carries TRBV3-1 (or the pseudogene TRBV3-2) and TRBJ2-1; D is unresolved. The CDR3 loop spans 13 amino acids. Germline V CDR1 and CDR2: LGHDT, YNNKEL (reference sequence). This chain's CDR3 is CASSQDTVNGQFF. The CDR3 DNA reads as TGTGCCAGCAGCCAAGATACGGTTAATGGGCAGTTCTTC.